This TCR beta chain appears in the sequencing data of a study of blood T cells in healthy people across ages. PCR was performed a second time for about 7 to 11 cycles using a sample-barcoded 5' primer and a J-beta primer mix. Via MiXCR, TCRdb re-called the 5' RACE reads, giving one row per CDR3 protein. The sample consists of roughly 800,000 distinct CDR3 sequences, around a quarter of them appearing once. Study-level results: CMV status of donors was unknown, possibly confounding expanded clonotype changes.

Comment on this clonotype: The antigen remains undetermined.

These data also featured in a second study, about T cells of mothers and their children.

The sample was blood. This TCR came from a boy younger than 18 in good health.

The CDR3 nucleotides read TGTGCCAGCGAGGCCGGCTCCTTGGACGAGCAGTACTTC. Translating gives CASEAGSLDEQYF. The chain is built from TRBV7-2 and TRBJ2-1; no reliable D call. The J call could be wrong; TRBJ2-7 is a better fit for the DNA end. CDR1 is SGHTA, CDR2 FQGNSA, per germline. The CDR3 runs to 13 residues.